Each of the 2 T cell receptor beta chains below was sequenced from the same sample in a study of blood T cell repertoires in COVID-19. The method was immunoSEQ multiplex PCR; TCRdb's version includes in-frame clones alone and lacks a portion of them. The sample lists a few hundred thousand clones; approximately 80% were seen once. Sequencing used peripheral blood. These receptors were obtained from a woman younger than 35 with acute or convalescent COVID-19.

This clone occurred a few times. The CDR3 bases are TGTGCCAGCAGTGAAGGAGGGACCCAGTACTTC. It codes for CASSEGGTQYF. V and J are TRBV2 and TRBJ2-5; no definite D call. Per germline, CDR1 SNHLY and CDR2 FYNNEI. Trimming removed 1 base from V and 7 bases from J, with 4 bases in between. This CDR3 contains 11 residues.

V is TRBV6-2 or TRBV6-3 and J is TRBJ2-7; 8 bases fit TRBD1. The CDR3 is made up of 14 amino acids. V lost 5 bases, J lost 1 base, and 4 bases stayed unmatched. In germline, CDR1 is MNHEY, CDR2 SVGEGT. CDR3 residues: CASSPGTGSYEQYF. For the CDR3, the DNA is TGTGCCAGCAGTCCCGGGACAGGATCCTACGAGCAGTACTTC.